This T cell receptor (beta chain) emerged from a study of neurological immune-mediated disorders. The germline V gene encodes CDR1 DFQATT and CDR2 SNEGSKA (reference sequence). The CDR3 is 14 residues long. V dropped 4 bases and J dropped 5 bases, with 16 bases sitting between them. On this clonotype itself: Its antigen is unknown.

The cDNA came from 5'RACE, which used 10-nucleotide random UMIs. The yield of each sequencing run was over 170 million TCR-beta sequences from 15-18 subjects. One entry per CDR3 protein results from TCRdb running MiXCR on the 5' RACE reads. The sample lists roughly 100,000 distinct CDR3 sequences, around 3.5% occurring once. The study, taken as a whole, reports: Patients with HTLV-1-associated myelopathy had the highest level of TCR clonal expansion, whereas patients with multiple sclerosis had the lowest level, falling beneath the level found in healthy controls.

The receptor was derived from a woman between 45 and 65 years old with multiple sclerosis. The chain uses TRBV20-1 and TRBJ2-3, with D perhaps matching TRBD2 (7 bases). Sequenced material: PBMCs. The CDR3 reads CSAKKGGPQDTQYF. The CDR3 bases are TGCAGTGCTAAGAAGGGGGGGCCCCAAGATACGCAGTATTTT.